What follows is one TCR beta chain and its context. This receptor's antigen is unknown. One base away there is no much larger clone; base qualities are not given. These data are taken from a study of cytomegalovirus exposure and HLA in healthy donors (dated by TCRdb to the late 2010s). Background on the whole study: In an earlier analysis of 450 to 750 of the donors, 250 to 300 Gb of sequence data and 100 million or so unique TCR beta sequences from roughly 200 million T cells were reported. An early release covering 500 to 750 HLA-typed donors comprised about 320 gigabases of sequencing data and 65 million to 100 million unique TCR sequences. Among the roughly 400 genotyped donors, approximately 82% belonged to the genetic ancestry cluster associated with self-reported Caucasian donors. The study aimed to test whether signatures of past pathogen exposure could be identified by cataloging public T cell receptors. Using immunosequencing, the study profiled T cell repertoires from fewer than 850 subjects and related those repertoires to cytomegalovirus serostatus. A separate validation cohort of 100 to 150 different subjects was used in addition to the approximately 700-subject first cohort. High-throughput TCR immunosequencing, statistical association of individual TCRs with disease status, and machine learning were combined to predict cytomegalovirus infection status. A later analysis re-analyzed previously published TCR beta repertoires from 550 to 700 donors and added high-resolution HLA genotyping to study TCR occurrence patterns. In the later analysis, no new phenotypic data were used to find candidate immune exposures; instead, reliance was placed on TCR beta sequences and their occurrence across donors. An earlier analysis of 500 to 650 of the donors applied high-throughput TCR beta sequencing to assess whether each TCR beta V gene segment acted as functional or pseudogenic. Donor age, sex, ethnicity and CMV serostatus were compiled alongside the repertoire data. In a later genetic analysis, genome-wide SNP genotypes for about 55% of the 666 donors were used, and that subset was treated as a discovery cohort. All discovery cohort repertoires had been generated using a single sequencing platform. HLA typing included class I and class II loci at four-digit resolution. The number of donors typed differed by locus, with roughly 629-640 for A, B, C, DRB1 and DQB1, more than 500 for DQA1, 600 to 610 for DPA1, and some 440 for DPB1. About five DR-DQ haplotypes were treated as single units for association and clustering because of strong linkage in the cohort. On average, roughly 200,000 unique TCR beta nucleotide sequences were sequenced per donor among fewer than 500 genotyped donors of the cohort, with approximately 18% of those sequences being non-productive.

CDR3 length: 16 amino acids, cysteine to phenylalanine. This entry keeps only the CDR3 DNA: 48 bases, framed from base 1. The germline V gene (reference sequence) provides CDR1 LNHDA and CDR2 SQIVND. V is pruned by 1 base and J by 5 bases, leaving 10 bases of the junction without a gene match. Broad study findings and their caveats: Correlated functional status among segregating V segments might reflect linkage disequilibrium, but an unknown experimental factor could not be ruled out. V-gene and J-gene trimming of TCR beta chains was associated with a missense DCLRE1C variant in a later genetic analysis, and the association was replicated in an independent cohort. According to the authors, the approach could potentially be generalized to other disease states and immunological phenotypes. A few of the identified cytomegalovirus-associated TCR beta chains were confirmed in vitro to be specific for cytomegalovirus antigens. Most CMV-associated TCR beta chains appeared to be HLA-restricted in a later analysis, and the HLA associations seemed to be driven largely by CMV exposure. Roughly uniform sequencing depth across donors was assumed in presence/absence analyses, although this assumption may not hold. At a false discovery rate of 0.05, a later analysis linked around 17,000 TCR beta sequences to specific HLA alleles. The 87-base-pair reads could not distinguish some IMGT-functional V segments, including TRBV6-2 and TRBV6-3, so those segments were excluded. In the study, around 160 TCR beta chains were listed as associated with cytomegalovirus. Because counts were too low, more than 15 rarely observed V segments, including chromosome 9 orphons, were left out of the earlier analysis of about 500 of the donors. According to a later analysis, parvovirus B19, influenza, CMV and Epstein-Barr virus appeared linked to several top co-occurrence clusters. A group of highly shared sequence variants was considered likely to be a technical artifact of the sequencing pipeline. In a later genetic analysis, fewer N-insertions in productive TCRs were reported among donors in an Asian-associated ancestry cluster than the roughly 640-donor mean. Because some donors lacked HLA typing at each locus, the association tests relied only on the typed subset. The cohort was sequenced for TCR beta chains only, and without alpha or paired-chain data the features that could be detected were limited. Immune exposure information for the cohort was limited to CMV serostatus. In a later analysis, HLA-associated TCR beta chains showed more clonal expansion and lower generation probabilities than non-associated chains that were equally common. A further reported finding was that TCR beta sequences accurately predicted the HLA-A and HLA-B alleles for most subjects in the first cohort. In a later analysis, the rate of TCR association differed among HLA loci, with DRB1 alleles having the most associated TCRs and HLA-C alleles having the fewest. While some public TCRs were present in many individuals, most TCR sequences turned up only very rarely across donors. The classifier was reported to diagnose cytomegalovirus status with high specificity and sensitivity in both the original and validation cohorts. When HLA alleles, especially DR and DQ, strongly co-occurred, TCR associations were difficult to assign to individual alleles. In an earlier analysis of some 500 of the donors, most TCR beta V segments were observed in productive rearrangements about 90% or about 30% of the time, broadly matching IMGT annotations.

The cohort was made up of 666 healthy bone marrow donors. All cohort members were sampled while nominally healthy, although unrecorded immune exposures were likely present. The donor tested CMV seropositive and was one of the 289 seropositive cohort members. Every donor gave a peripheral blood sample, and the peripheral blood mononuclear cells from that sample were used for TCR beta sequencing. The Qiagen DNeasy Blood Extraction Kit was used to extract genomic DNA from the blood cell samples. The library was generated by the immunoSEQ multiplex PCR assay. The multiplex PCR relied on a mix of 60 forward primers for TCR Vbeta segments and 13 reverse primers for TCR Jbeta segments. A multiplex PCR assay on genomic DNA amplified the CDR3 region of rearranged TCR beta genes. On the Illumina HiSeq System, the amplified TCR beta libraries were sequenced as 87-base-pair reads. As for the original processing: Across the 640 or so repertoires, a later analysis counted some 80 million unique TCR beta chains, 9.5 million to 13 million of which were shared by at least two donors. A nearest-neighbor algorithm error-corrected the raw reads and collapsed the reads into unique sequences, merging closely related sequences to remove PCR and sequencing errors. Alignment of CDR3 sequences to IMGT reference sequences was used to assign V, D and J gene segments. For a sequence to be retained, a match of at least six nucleotides to both a V gene segment and a J gene segment was required. Rearrangements were classified as productive when the CDR3 lacked stop codons and remained in frame with V and J, and all other rearrangements were classified as non-productive. CDR3 was defined by IMGT convention, running from the second conserved V-encoded cysteine to the conserved J-encoded phenylalanine. In an earlier analysis of around 570 of the donors, sequences lacking an unambiguous match to a single V gene segment were excluded. In an earlier analysis of a few hundred of the donors, V segments were called functional above 56.7% productive rearrangements and were called segregating when the between-donor standard deviation exceeded 5%. A statistical classification framework was built for diagnosing cytomegalovirus status from the catalog of TCR beta chain sequences. A later analysis assigned V and J genes by comparing TCR nucleotide sequences with IMGT/GENE-DB human TR gene sequences. Using the TCRdist pipeline, a later analysis assigned CDR3 sequences along with most-parsimonious VDJ recombination scenarios. A later analysis defined each TCR beta chain by its CDR3 amino acid sequence plus V-gene family, and excluded reads lacking a unique V-gene family. As a way to deal with suspected cross-contamination and a sequencing artifact, a later analysis dropped 500 to 700 nucleotide sequences that were highly shared and had low generation probability. In a later analysis, a clonal expansion index for each public chain was calculated from normalized within-repertoire ranks of inferred template counts. Generation probabilities in a later analysis came from a VDJ recombination model fitted to out-of-frame rearrangements, and those results were checked against IGoR. A later analysis scored TCR-TCR, TCR-HLA and TCR-CMV co-occurrence with hypergeometric tests, applying a repertoire-size bias correction to TCR pairs. False discovery rates were estimated in a later analysis by permuting HLA or CMV assignments 20 times. A later analysis grouped co-occurring TCRs with DBSCAN, adding TCRdist sequence similarity when clustering within HLA-allele-positive subsets. Co-occurrence clustering excluded repertoires with fewer than 30,000 or more than 120,000 public chains, plus five with anomalous nucleotide sharing. TCRdb took over this immuneACCESS table, retaining in-frame rearrangements with V and J assigned. Such tables are incomplete; in checked studies, under half of the missing clones stem from an unresolved V gene, and the remainder is unexplained. From that table come the V and J calls and clone size; the DNA was used to work out D and trimming. The table for this sample lists approximately 100,000 clones; about 80% of them were counted only once. The top ten clones comprise roughly 4.9% of the sample.

The specimen sequenced was PBMCs. The chain is encoded by TRBV19 joined to TRBJ2-5; 7 nucleotides in the junction match TRBD2. The receptor was isolated from a female donor in good health and CMV-seropositive. The sequenced DNA: TGTGCCAGTAGTATAGGGACGGCCGCGGGAGTGGAGACCCAGTACTTC. This sequence encodes CASSIGTAAGVETQYF.